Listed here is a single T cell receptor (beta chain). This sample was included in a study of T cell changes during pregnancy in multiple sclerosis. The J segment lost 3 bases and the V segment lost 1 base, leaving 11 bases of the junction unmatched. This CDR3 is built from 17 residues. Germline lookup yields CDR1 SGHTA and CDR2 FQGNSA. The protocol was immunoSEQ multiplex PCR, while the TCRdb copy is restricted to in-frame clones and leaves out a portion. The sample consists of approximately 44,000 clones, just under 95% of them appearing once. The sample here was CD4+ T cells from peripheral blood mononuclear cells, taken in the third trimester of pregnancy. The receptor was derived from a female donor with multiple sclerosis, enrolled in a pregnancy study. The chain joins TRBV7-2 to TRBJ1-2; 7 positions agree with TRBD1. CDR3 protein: CASSLGFVKGADYGYTF. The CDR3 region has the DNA TGTGCCAGCAGCTTAGGGTTTGTTAAGGGGGCGGACTATGGCTACACCTTC.